This TCR beta chain was sequenced for a study of cytomegalovirus exposure and HLA in healthy donors. PCR primers comprised 60 Vbeta and 13 Jbeta primers. TCRdb's table, derived via immunoSEQ multiplex PCR, lists solely in-frame clones and lacks some. Altogether some 130,000 clones are present, roughly four fifths being singletons, with the ten largest covering under 6%. This CDR3 is built from 12 residues. V was cut by 5 bases and J by 2 bases, with 3 bases left in between. The V gene's germline CDR1 is SGHNT and CDR2 YENEEA. Sequencing was done on a sample of PBMCs. The TCR was taken from a woman aged 40 to 50 in good health and CMV-seropositive. The rearrangement joins TRBV11-3 to TRBJ2-2; D remains ambiguous. CDR3 coding DNA: TGTGCCAGCAGCCTTAACACCGGGGAGCTGTTTTTT. This encodes CASSLNTGELFF.